These 26 T cell receptor beta chains originate from one sample sequenced in a study of early T cells in non-severe SARS-CoV-2 infection. In TCRdb, the 5' RACE reads were re-called with MiXCR into one record per CDR3 protein. The sample holds tens of thousands of distinct CDR3 sequences, roughly 12% seen once. Sequencing used whole blood, obtained at baseline. These receptors all stem from an adult who was a healthcare worker with PCR-confirmed SARS-CoV-2 infection or an uninfected control (not recorded which).

This clonotype was found once. The chain links TRBV20-1 to TRBJ2-7; the D gene is possibly TRBD2 (6 bases). The germline gives CDR1 DFQATT, CDR2 SNEGSKA (reference sequence). This CDR3 has 14 residues. V gave up 5 bases and J gave up 2 bases, with 16 bases separating them. CDR3: CSAPGEARTYEQYF. In nucleotides, the CDR3 is TGCAGTGCTCCGGGGGAGGCTCGGACCTACGAGCAGTACTTC.

The DNA of the CDR3 is TGTGCCAGCAGCTTAGACGGTGCGGGTCAGCCCCAGCATTTT. It codes for CASSLDGAGQPQHF. The V gene is TRBV7-3, the J gene TRBJ1-5; D not certain. The CDR3 spans 14 residues. Germline lookup yields CDR1 SGHTA and CDR2 FQGTGA. The V end lost 2 bases, the J end lost 6 bases, and 11 bases lay between the germline ends.

At least ten counts were recorded for this clonotype. This chain joins TRBV12-3 or TRBV12-4 and TRBJ2-7, with TRBD2 matching 7 bases. V gave up 8 bases and J gave up 1 base; unmatched junction bases: 11. CDR3 length equals 15 residues. CDR3 coding DNA: TGTGCCAGCCTTTCTCGGCGGGAGTGGTCCTACGAGCAGTACTTC. As protein: CASLSRREWSYEQYF.

The rearrangement joins TRBV10-3 to TRBJ2-7, with TRBD2 as a possible D gene (5 bases). V was pared by 3 bases and J by 5 bases, with 11 bases between. Germline values: CDR1 ENHRY, CDR2 SYGVKD. The CDR3 contains 13 residues. CDR3 sequence: CAISDWESNEQYF. CDR3 DNA sequence: TGTGCCATCAGTGACTGGGAGTCGAACGAGCAGTACTTC.

In its sample, this clonotype was seen many times. The CDR3: CASSLSTEPQHF. The CDR3 DNA sequence: TGTGCCAGCAGCCTTTCGACCGAGCCCCAGCATTTT. The gene calls are TRBV14 and TRBJ1-5; D gene ambiguous. This CDR3 has 12 amino acids. The germline V and J ends were trimmed by 4 bases and 8 bases, with 9 bases remaining between them. Germline V lookup: CDR1 SGHDN, CDR2 FVKESK.

This clonotype was seen only a few times. This sequence joins TRBV10-2 and TRBJ2-1; the D gene is possibly TRBD1 (5 bases). The CDR3 covers 15 residues. Germline CDR1 WSHSY, CDR2 SAAADI. Between the trimmed V and J ends, which lost 5 bases and 0 bases, there was a span of 11 bases. The CDR3 is CASSQGHPSYNEQFF. Here the CDR3 DNA reads TGCGCCAGCAGTCAAGGACACCCCTCCTACAATGAGCAGTTCTTC.

This clonotype has more than one count but fewer than ten. The CDR3 DNA is TGCGCCAGCAGTGAGCCTGGACAAAACAATGAGCAGTTCTTC. Amino acid sequence: CASSEPGQNNEQFF. V usage is TRBV10-2 and J usage is TRBJ2-1, with D maybe TRBD1 (5 bases). The CDR3 runs to 14 residues. Deletions cut 2 bases from V and 5 bases from J, with 10 bases between. Germline CDR1 reads WSHSY; CDR2 reads SAAADI.

This clonotype was counted between two and nine times. This chain connects TRBV12-3 or TRBV12-4 to TRBJ2-3, with TRBD2 matching 7 bases. V trimming: 3 bases; J trimming: 4 bases; junction bases outside the gene matches: 13. The CDR3 covers 17 residues. The CDR3, as DNA: TGTGCCAGCAGTTTCGTAGTCCCGGGGGGAGGGGCAGATACGCAGTATTTT. It encodes CASSFVVPGGGADTQYF.

This chain joins TRBV11-1 and TRBJ2-7; D call uncertain. This CDR3 comprises 15 residues. In germline, CDR1 is SGHAT, CDR2 FQDESV (reference sequence). V was pared by 1 base and J by 0 bases, with 10 bases between. The DNA of the CDR3 is TGTGCCAGCAGCTTAGTAGGACGGTACTCCTACGAGCAGTACTTC. It is translated as CASSLVGRYSYEQYF. The entire variable domain, with the rest obtained from reference TRBV11-1 and TRBJ2-7, is as follows: EAEVAQSPRYKITEKSQAVAFWCDPISGHATLYWYRQILGQGPELLVQFQDESVVDDSQLPKDRFSAERLKGVDSTLKIQPAELGDSAMYLCASSLVGRYSYEQYFGPGTRLTVT.

This clonotype has only one observation. J is TRBJ2-1 and V is TRBV20-1; D remains unclear. The ends were cut back, 6 bases at V and 5 bases at J, with 20 bases in the middle. Looked up from germline, CDR1 is DFQATT and CDR2 is SNEGSKA (reference sequence). The CDR3 has 15 amino acids. The CDR3 nucleotides are TGCAGTGCCGAGAGGTCCGGGCAACAAAACAATGAGCAGTTCTTC. Protein sequence: CSAERSGQQNNEQFF.

Many counts were recorded for this clonotype. The chain uses TRBV6-1 and TRBJ2-5; D gene unclear. The CDR3 totals 12 residues. Germline V gene lookup returns CDR1 MNHNS and CDR2 SASEGT. The ends were cut back, 3 bases at V and 7 bases at J, with 9 bases in the middle. The CDR3 spells CASSEQSGTQYF. CDR3 in DNA: TGTGCCAGCAGTGAGCAATCCGGGACCCAGTACTTC.

This chain uses TRBV11-3 with TRBJ2-2; D unclear. Germline values: CDR1 SGHNT, CDR2 YENEEA. V lost 5 bases to trimming and J lost 0 bases, with 7 bases between them. The length of the CDR3 is 14 residues. CDR3 DNA sequence: TGTGCCAGCAGCCGAGATACGAACACCGGGGAGCTGTTTTTT. It is translated as CASSRDTNTGELFF.

This clonotype turned up a few times. The chain uses TRBV7-2 and TRBJ2-3; TRBD2 matches at 13 bases. Per the germline V gene, CDR1 is SGHTA and CDR2 is FQGNSA. There are 16 residues in the CDR3. Trimming took 5 bases from V and 4 from J; bases not matched to a gene: 6. This chain's CDR3 is CASSRTSGSPADTQYF. CDR3 sequence (DNA): TGTGCCAGCAGCCGGACTAGCGGGAGTCCCGCAGATACGCAGTATTTT.

The sample holds a few counts of this clonotype. This chain joins TRBV3-1 and TRBJ1-3; D is ambiguous. The V gene lost 4 bases and the J gene lost 0 bases, with 10 bases spanning the gap. CDR1 and CDR2 (germline): LGHDT, YNNKEL (reference sequence). The CDR3 is 15 residues long. This CDR3 is CASSPSLSSGNTIYF. The CDR3 bases are TGTGCCAGCAGCCCTTCGCTAAGCTCTGGAAACACCATATATTTT.

This clonotype has just a few counts. This chain uses TRBV27 with TRBJ2-7; possible D gene TRBD1, 5 bases. V lost 8 bases and J lost 6, with 20 bases in between. There are 14 residues in the CDR3. CDR1 is MNHEY and CDR2 is SMNVEV in the germline V gene (reference sequence). The CDR3 here is CASSLTALTIEQYF. The DNA of the CDR3 is TGTGCCAGCTCCCTGACAGCCCTCACTATCGAGCAGTACTTC.

At least ten counts were recorded for this clonotype. V usage is TRBV19 and J usage is TRBJ2-1, with 8 bases lining up with TRBD2. V lost 7 bases to trimming and J lost 4 bases; unmatched junction nucleotides: 6. Germline V gene sequence: CDR1 LNHDA, CDR2 SQIVND (reference sequence). The CDR3 sequence is 14 residues long. CDR3 sequence (DNA): TGTGCCAGTAAAGCGCTAGCGGGTTACAATGAGCAGTTCTTC. Protein sequence: CASKALAGYNEQFF.

This clonotype came up many times. V and J are TRBV6-2 or TRBV6-3 and TRBJ2-3; 9 bases align to TRBD2. CDR3 length equals 15 residues. V shed 8 bases, J shed 1 base, and the junction held 7 bases outside the gene matches. Germline V lookup: CDR1 MNHEY, CDR2 SVGEGT. CDR3 residues: CASRRLAGGTDTQYF. Here the CDR3 DNA reads TGTGCCAGCCGCCGATTAGCGGGAGGCACAGATACGCAGTATTTT.

V is TRBV20-1 and J is TRBJ1-4; possibly TRBD1 for D (5 bases). This CDR3 region has 19 residues. Germline lookup yields CDR1 DFQATT and CDR2 SNEGSKA (reference sequence). The V end lost 0 bases, the J end lost 4 bases, and 24 bases lay between the germline ends. The CDR3 DNA follows: TGCAGTGCTAGAGAAATCCGGGGATTACTCGAGGGACGTAATGAAAAACTGTTTTTT. It yields the protein CSAREIRGLLEGRNEKLFF.

The V and J genes are TRBV7-3 and TRBJ2-3, with 7 nucleotides matching TRBD1. This CDR3 has 9 amino acids. Germline loops: CDR1 SGHTA, CDR2 FQGTGA. Losses at the gene ends were 8 bases for V and 15 bases for J; bases not matched to a gene: 5. CDR3 nucleotide sequence: TGTGCCAGCCGGGACAGAGAATATTTT. This encodes CASRDREYF.

DNA for the CDR3: TGTGCCAGCACCCGTAGCTCCTACAATGAGCAGTTCTTC. It yields the protein CASTRSSYNEQFF. J is TRBJ2-1 and V is TRBV28; D is unclear. The CDR3 is 13 amino acids. The germline V gene has CDR1 MDHEN and CDR2 SYDVKM. The germline V and J ends were trimmed by 7 bases and 0 bases, with 7 bases remaining between them.

This clonotype showed up just a few times. The CDR3 coding sequence is TGTGCCAGCAGCTTATTTACTAGCGGGGGGGCCAGGAATGAGCAGTTCTTC. This encodes CASSLFTSGGARNEQFF. V and J are TRBV11-2 and TRBJ2-1; 13 bases are shared with TRBD2. Germline V lookup: CDR1 SGHAT, CDR2 FQNNGV. After removal of 2 bases from V and 7 bases from J, the junction contained 8 bases not matched to a gene. The CDR3 length is 17 residues. The entire variable domain, with the rest obtained from reference TRBV11-2 and TRBJ2-1, is as follows: EAGVAQSPRYKIIEKRQSVAFWCNPISGHATLYWYQQILGQGPKLLIQFQNNGVVDDSQLPKDRFSAERLKGVDSTLKIQPAKLEDSAVYLCASSLFTSGGARNEQFFGPGTRLTVL.

This clonotype was picked up a small number of times. The rearrangement links TRBV30 to TRBJ2-1; TRBD2 matches at 13 bases. Per germline, CDR1 GTSNPN and CDR2 SVGIG (reference sequence). The J segment lost 8 bases and the V segment lost 3 bases, leaving 4 bases of the junction unmatched. The CDR3 covers 14 residues. CDR3 residues: CAWSGTSGVDEQFF. Written as DNA, the CDR3 is TGTGCCTGGAGCGGGACTAGCGGGGTGGATGAGCAGTTCTTC.

In its sample, this clonotype was seen many times. The chain joins TRBV29-1 to TRBJ2-7; D may be TRBD2 (5 bases). CDR3 length equals 13 residues. Germline loops: CDR1 SQVTM, CDR2 ANQGSEA. Trimming took 6 bases from V and 2 from J, leaving 14 bases between them. CDR3 in DNA: TGCAGCGTCCGAAGAGGGTACACCTACGAGCAGTACTTC. Its protein product is CSVRRGYTYEQYF.

This clonotype appeared a few times. This CDR3 reads CASSLRTGNTIYF. CDR3 coding DNA: TGTGCCAGCAGTCTCCGAACTGGAAACACCATATATTTT. The chain is built from TRBV27 and TRBJ1-3; D gene uncertain. The CDR3 covers 13 residues. Germline CDR1 MNHEY, CDR2 SMNVEV (reference sequence). V shed 5 bases and J shed 2 bases, with 7 bases lying between them.

The sample holds a few counts of this clonotype. V and J are TRBV4-1 and TRBJ2-1; 14 bases are shared with TRBD2. With 4 bases clipped from V and 0 bases from J, the junction kept 8 bases outside the gene matches. Germline loops: CDR1 MGHRA, CDR2 YSYEKL. This CDR3 has 19 amino acids. The CDR3 nucleotides read TGCGCCAGCAGCCCGGGGGGACTAGCGGGGGCTAGCTCCTACAATGAGCAGTTCTTC. This translates into CASSPGGLAGASSYNEQFF.

In its sample, this clonotype was seen many times. The chain joins TRBV30 to TRBJ1-1, with D maybe TRBD1 (6 bases). The V and J ends lost 4 bases and 7 bases respectively, with 16 bases between them. This CDR3 has 13 residues. CDR1 and CDR2 (germline): GTSNPN, SVGIG (reference sequence). For the CDR3, the DNA is TGTGCCTGGATCGGCGGACAGTACTTTGAAGCTTTCTTT. It is translated as CAWIGGQYFEAFF.